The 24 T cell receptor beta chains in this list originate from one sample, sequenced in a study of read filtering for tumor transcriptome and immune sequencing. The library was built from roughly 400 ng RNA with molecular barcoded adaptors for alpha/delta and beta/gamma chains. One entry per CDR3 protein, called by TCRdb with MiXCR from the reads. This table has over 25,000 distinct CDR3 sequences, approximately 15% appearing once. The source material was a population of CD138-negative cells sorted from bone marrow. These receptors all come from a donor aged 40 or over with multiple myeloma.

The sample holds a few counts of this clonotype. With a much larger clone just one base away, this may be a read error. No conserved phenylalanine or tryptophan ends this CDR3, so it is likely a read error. The CDR3 region is CASSTTWYQETQYS. The CDR3 nucleotides are TGTGCCAGCAGTACGACATGGTACCAAGAGACCCAGTACTCC. The V and J genes are TRBV28 and TRBJ2-5; D not resolved. CDR1 is MDHEN and CDR2 is SYDVKM in the germline V gene. Trimming pared 5 bases from V and 0 bases from J, leaving 10 bases between. The CDR3 extends over 14 amino acids.

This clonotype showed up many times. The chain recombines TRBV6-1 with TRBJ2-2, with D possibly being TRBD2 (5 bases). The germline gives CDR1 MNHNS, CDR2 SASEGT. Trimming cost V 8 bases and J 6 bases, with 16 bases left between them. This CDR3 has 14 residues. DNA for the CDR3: TGTGCCAGCCGGGAATCTACTGCCTCCGGGGAGCTGTTTTTT. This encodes CASRESTASGELFF.

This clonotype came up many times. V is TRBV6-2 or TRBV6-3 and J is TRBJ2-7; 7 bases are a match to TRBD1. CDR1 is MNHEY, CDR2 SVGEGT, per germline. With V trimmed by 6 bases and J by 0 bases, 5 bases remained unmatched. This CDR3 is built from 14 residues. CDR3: CASRPTGTSYEQYF. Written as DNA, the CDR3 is TGTGCCAGCAGACCGACAGGGACCTCCTACGAGCAGTACTTC.

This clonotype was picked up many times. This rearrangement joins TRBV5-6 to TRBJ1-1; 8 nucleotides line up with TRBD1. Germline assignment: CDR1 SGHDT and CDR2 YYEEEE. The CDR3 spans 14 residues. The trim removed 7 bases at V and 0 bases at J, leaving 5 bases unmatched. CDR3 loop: CASVRQGLNTEAFF. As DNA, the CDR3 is TGTGCCAGCGTTAGACAGGGGTTGAACACTGAAGCTTTCTTT. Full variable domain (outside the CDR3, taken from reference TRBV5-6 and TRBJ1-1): DAGVTQSPTHLIKTRGQQVTLRCSPKSGHDTVSWYQQALGQGPQFIFQYYEEEERQRGNFPDRFSGHQFPNYSSELNVNALLLGDSALYLCASVRQGLNTEAFFGQGTRLTVV.

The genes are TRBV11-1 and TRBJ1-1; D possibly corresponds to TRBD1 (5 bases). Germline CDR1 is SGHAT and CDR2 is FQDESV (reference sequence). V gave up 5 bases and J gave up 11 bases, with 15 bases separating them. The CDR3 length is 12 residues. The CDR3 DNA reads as TGTGCCAGCAGCGCCACGTCAGGGTGGGCTTTCTTT. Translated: CASSATSGWAFF.

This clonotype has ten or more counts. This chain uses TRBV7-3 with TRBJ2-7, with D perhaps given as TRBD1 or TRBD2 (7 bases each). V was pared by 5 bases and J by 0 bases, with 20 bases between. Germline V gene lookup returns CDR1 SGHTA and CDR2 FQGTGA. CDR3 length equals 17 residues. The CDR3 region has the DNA TGTGCCAGCAGCCAACGGGGGGCCCAGGGGGACTCCTACGAGCAGTACTTC. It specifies CASSQRGAQGDSYEQYF.

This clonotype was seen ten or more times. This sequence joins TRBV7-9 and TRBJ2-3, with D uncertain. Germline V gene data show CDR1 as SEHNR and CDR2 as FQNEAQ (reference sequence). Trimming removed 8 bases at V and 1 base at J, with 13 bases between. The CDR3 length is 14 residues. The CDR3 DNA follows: TGTGCCAGCTCAAGTCTTGGGGGCACAGATACGCAGTATTTT. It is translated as CASSSLGGTDTQYF. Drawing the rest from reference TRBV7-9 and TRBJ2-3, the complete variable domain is DTGVSQNPRHKITKRGQNVTFRCDPISEHNRLYWYRQTLGQGPEFLTYFQNEAQLEKSRLLSDRFSAERPKGSFSTLEIQRTEQGDSAMYLCASSSLGGTDTQYFGPGTRLTVL.

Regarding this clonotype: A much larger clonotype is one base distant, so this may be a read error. This CDR3 reads CACSADHYEQYF. The CDR3 DNA sequence: TGTGCCTGCAGCGCGGACCACTACGAGCAGTACTTC. This chain connects TRBV7-9 to TRBJ2-7; D uncertain. The V gene's germline CDR1 is SEHNR and CDR2 FQNEAQ (reference sequence). This CDR3 is 12 amino acids long.

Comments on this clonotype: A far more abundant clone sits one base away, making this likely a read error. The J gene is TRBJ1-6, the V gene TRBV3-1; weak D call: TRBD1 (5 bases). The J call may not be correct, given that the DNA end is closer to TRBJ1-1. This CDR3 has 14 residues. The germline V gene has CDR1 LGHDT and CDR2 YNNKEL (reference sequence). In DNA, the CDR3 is TGTGCCAGCAGCCCTTCGGGCAGGGAGGCTGAAGCTTTCTTT. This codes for CASSPSGREAEAFF.

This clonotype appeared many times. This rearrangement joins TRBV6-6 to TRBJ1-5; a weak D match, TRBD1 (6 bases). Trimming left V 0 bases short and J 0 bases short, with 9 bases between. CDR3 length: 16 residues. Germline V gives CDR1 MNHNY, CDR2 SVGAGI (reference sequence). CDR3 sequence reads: CASSYSGGYSNQPQHF. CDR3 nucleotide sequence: TGTGCCAGCAGTTACTCAGGGGGGTATAGCAATCAGCCCCAGCATTTT.

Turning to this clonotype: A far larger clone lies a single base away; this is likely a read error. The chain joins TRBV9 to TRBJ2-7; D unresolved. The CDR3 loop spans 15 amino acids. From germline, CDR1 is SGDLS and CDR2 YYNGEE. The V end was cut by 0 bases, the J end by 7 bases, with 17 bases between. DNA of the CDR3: TGTGCCAGCAGCGTAGAAGGCGGTAACGCGTATGAGCAGTACTTC. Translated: CASSVEGGNAYEQYF.

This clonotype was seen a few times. The CDR3 is CASSYTVPGQDTFSTDTQYF. The DNA of the CDR3 is TGTGCCAGCAGTTACACTGTCCCGGGACAGGACACCTTTAGCACAGATACGCAGTATTTT. The chain employs TRBV6-6 and TRBJ2-3; 8 bases line up with TRBD1. In germline, CDR1 is MNHNY, CDR2 SVGAGI (reference sequence). The length of the CDR3 is 20 residues. V lost 2 bases to trimming and J lost 0 bases; unmatched junction nucleotides: 16.

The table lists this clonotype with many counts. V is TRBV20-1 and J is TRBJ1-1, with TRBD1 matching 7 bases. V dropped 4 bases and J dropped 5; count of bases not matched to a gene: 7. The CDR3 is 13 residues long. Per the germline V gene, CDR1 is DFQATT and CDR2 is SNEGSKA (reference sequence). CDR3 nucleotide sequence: TGCAGTGCTAATAAAGGGGGCGGAACTGAAGCTTTCTTT. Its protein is CSANKGGGTEAFF.

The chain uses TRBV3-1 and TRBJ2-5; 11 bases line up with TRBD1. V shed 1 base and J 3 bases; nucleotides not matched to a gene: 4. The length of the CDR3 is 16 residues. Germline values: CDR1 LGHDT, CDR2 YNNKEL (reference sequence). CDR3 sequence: CASSQVLGQGEETQYF. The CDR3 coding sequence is TGTGCCAGCAGCCAAGTCCTGGGACAGGGGGAAGAGACCCAGTACTTC.

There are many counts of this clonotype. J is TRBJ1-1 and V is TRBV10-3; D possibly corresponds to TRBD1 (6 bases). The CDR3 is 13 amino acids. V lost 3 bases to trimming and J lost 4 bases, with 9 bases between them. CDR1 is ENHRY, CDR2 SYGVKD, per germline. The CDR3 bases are TGTGCCATCAGTGACAGGGGAGGCACTGAAGCTTTCTTT. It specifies CAISDRGGTEAFF.

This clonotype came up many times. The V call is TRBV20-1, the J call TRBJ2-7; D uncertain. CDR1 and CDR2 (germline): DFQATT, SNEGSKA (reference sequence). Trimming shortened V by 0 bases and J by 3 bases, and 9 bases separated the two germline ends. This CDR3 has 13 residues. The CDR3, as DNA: TGCAGTGCTAGAGATGTGGGATTCTACGAGCAGTACTTC. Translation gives CSARDVGFYEQYF.

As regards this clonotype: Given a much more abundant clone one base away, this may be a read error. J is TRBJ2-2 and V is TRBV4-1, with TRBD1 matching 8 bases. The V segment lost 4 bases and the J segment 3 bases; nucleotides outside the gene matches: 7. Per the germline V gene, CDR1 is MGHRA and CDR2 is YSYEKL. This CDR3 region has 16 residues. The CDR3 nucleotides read TGCGCCAGCAGCCCGACGGACAGGGCCGACACCGGGGAGCTGTTTTTT. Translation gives CASSPTDRADTGELFF.

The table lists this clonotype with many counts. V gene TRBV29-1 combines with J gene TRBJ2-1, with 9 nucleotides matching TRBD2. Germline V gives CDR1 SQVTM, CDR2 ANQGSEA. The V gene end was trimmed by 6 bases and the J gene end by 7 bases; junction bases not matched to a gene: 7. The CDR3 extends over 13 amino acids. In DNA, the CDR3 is TGCAGCGTCCGACTAGCGGAGGGAAATGAGCAGTTCTTC. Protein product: CSVRLAEGNEQFF.

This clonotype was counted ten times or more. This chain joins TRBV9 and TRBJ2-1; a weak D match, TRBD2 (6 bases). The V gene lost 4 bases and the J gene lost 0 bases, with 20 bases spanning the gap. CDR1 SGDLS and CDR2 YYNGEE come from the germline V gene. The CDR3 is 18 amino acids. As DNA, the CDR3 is TGTGCCAGCAGCCCCTCGAGGAGGGCTCGGAGCTCCTACAATGAGCAGTTCTTC. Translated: CASSPSRRARSSYNEQFF.

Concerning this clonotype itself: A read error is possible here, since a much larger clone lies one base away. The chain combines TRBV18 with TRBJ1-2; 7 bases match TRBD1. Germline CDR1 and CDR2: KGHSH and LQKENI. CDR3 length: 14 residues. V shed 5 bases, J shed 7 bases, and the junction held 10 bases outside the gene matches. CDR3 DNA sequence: TGTGCCAGCTCAGAAGCGAGGGGGCGCCTTGGCTACACCTTC. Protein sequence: CASSEARGRLGYTF.

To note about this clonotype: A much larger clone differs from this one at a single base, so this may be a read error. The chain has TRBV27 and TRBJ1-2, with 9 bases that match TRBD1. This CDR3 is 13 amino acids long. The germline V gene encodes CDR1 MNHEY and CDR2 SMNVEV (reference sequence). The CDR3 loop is CASRRTGGYGYAF. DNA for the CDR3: TGTGCCAGCAGGCGAACAGGGGGCTATGGCTACGCCTTC.

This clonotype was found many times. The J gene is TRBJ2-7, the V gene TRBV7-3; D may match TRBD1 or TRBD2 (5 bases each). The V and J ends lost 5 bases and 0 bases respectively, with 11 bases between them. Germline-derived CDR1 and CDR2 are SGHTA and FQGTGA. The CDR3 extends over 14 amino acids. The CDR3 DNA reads TGTGCCAGCAGCAAGGGACCAAGCTCCTACGAGCAGTACTTC. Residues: CASSKGPSSYEQYF.

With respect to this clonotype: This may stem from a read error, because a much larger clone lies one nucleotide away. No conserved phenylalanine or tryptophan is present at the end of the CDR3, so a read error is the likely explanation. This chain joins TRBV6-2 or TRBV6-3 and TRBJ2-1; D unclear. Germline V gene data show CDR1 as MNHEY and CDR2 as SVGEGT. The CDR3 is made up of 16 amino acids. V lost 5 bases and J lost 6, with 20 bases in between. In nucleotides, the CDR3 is TGTGCCAGCAGTCTCGGACCGACCGAAGGTTCCAATGAGCAGTTCTCC. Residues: CASSLGPTEGSNEQFS.

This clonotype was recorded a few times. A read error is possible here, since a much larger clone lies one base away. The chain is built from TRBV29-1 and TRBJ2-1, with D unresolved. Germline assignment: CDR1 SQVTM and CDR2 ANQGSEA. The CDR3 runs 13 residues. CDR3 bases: TGCAGCGTTGGGTTAGGGTCCTACGATGAGCAGTTCTTC. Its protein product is CSVGLGSYDEQFF.